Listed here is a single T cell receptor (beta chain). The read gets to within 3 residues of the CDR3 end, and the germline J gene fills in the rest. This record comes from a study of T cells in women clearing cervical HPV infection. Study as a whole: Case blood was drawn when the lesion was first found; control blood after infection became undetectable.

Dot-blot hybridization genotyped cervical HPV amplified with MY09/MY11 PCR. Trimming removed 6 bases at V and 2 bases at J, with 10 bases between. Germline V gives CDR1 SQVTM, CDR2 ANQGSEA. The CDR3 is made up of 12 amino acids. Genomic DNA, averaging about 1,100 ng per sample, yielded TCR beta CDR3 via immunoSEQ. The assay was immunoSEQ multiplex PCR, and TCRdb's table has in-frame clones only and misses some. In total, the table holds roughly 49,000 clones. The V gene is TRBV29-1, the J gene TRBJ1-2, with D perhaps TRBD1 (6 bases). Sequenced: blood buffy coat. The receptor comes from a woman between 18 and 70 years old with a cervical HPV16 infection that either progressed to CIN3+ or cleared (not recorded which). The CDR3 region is CSVHRENYGYTF. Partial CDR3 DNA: TGCAGCGTGCACAGGGAGAACTATGGC.